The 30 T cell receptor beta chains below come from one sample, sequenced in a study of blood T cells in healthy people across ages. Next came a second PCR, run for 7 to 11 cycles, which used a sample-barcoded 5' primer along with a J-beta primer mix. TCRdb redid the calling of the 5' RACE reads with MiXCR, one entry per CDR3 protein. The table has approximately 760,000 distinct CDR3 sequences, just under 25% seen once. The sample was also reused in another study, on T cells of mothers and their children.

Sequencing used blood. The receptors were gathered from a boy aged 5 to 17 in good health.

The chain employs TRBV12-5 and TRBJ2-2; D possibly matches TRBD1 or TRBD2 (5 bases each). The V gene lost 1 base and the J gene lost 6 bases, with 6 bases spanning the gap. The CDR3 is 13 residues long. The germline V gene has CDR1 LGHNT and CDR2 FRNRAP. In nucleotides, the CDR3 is TGTGCTAGTGGTTTGGGGGGACCCGGGGAGCTGTTTTTT. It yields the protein CASGLGGPGELFF.

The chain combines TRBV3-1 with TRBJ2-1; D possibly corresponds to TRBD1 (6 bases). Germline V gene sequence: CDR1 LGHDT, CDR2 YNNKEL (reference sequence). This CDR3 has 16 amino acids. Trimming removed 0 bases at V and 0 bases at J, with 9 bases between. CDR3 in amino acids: CASSQEGAFSYNEQFF. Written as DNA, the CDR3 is TGTGCCAGCAGCCAAGAGGGGGCTTTCTCCTACAATGAGCAGTTCTTC.

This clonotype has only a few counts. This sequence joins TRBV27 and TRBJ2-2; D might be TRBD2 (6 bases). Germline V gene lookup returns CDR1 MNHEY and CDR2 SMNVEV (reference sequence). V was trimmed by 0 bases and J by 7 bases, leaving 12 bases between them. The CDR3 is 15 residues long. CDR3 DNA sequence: TGTGCCAGCAGTTTATCGGGCGGGGTTTACGGGGAGCTGTTTTTT. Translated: CASSLSGGVYGELFF.

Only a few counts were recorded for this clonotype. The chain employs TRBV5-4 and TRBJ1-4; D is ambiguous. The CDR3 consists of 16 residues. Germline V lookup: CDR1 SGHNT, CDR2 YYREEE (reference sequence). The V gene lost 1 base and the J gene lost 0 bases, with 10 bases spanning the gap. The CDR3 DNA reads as TGTGCCAGCAGCTTGTTAGACGGGGCAACTAATGAAAAACTGTTTTTT. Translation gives CASSLLDGATNEKLFF.

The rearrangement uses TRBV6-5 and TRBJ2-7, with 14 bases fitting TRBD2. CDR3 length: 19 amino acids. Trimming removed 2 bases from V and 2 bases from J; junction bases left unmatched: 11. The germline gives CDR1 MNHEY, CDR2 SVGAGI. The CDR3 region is CASSYGSWGLAGETYEQYF. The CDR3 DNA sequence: TGTGCCAGCAGTTACGGAAGCTGGGGACTAGCGGGAGAAACCTACGAGCAGTACTTC.

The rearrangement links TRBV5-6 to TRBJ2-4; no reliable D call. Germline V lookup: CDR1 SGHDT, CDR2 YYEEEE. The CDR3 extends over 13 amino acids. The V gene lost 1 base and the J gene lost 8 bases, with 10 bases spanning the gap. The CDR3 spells CASSLKGLDIQYF. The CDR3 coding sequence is TGTGCCAGCAGCTTGAAAGGGCTGGACATTCAGTACTTC.

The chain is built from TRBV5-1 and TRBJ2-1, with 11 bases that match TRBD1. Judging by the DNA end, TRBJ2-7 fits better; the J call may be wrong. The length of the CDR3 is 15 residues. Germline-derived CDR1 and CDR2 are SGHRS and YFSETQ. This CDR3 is CASSLRTGGGYEQYF. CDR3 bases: TGCGCCAGCAGCTTGAGGACAGGGGGCGGCTACGAGCAGTACTTC.

CDR3 amino acids: CASSLGGGGVYEQYF. CDR3 in DNA: TGTGCCAGCAGCTTAGGTGGCGGGGGGGTATACGAGCAGTACTTC. V gene TRBV7-2 combines with J gene TRBJ2-7; 9 bases are shared with TRBD2. CDR3 length: 15 amino acids. Germline V lookup: CDR1 SGHTA, CDR2 FQGNSA. The junction had 5 bases not matched to a gene; V was cut back by 1 base and J by 4 bases.

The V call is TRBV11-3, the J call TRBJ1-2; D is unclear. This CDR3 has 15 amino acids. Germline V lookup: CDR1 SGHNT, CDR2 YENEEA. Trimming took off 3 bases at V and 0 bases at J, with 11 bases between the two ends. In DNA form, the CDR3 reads TGTGCCAGCAGCTTGGAGGAAGGGACTAACTATGGCTACACCTTC. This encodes CASSLEEGTNYGYTF.

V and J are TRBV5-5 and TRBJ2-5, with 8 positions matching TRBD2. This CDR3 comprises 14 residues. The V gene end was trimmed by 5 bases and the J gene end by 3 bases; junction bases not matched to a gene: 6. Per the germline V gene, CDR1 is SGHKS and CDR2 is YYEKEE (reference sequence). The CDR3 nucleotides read TGTGCCAGCAGGTCGCAACTAGCGGAAGAGACCCAGTACTTC. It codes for CASRSQLAEETQYF.

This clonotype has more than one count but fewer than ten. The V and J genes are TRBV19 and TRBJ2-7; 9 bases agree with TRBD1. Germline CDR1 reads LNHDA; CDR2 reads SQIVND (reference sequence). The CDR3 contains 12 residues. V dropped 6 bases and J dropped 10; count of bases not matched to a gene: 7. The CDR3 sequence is CASSHRTGDQYF. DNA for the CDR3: TGTGCCAGTAGCCACCGGACAGGGGATCAGTACTTC.

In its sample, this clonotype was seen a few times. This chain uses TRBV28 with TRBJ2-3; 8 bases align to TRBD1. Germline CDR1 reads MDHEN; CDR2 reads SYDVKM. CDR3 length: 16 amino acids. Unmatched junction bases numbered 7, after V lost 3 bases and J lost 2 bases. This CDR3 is CASSFPDRGFTDTQYF. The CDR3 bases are TGTGCCAGCAGTTTTCCCGACAGGGGATTCACAGATACGCAGTATTTT.

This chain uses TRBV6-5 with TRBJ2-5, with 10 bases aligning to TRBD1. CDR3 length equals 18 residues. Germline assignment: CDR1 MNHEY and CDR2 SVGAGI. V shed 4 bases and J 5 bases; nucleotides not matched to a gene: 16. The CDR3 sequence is CASSSFKSRDRGRETQYF. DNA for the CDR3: TGTGCCAGCAGTTCCTTCAAATCCCGGGACAGGGGTCGGGAGACCCAGTACTTC.

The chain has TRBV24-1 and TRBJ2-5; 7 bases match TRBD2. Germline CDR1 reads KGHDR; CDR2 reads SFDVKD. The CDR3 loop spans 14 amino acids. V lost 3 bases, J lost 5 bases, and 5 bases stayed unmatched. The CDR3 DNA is TGTGCCACCAGTGATGGCGGGAGAGGGGAGACCCAGTACTTC. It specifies CATSDGGRGETQYF.

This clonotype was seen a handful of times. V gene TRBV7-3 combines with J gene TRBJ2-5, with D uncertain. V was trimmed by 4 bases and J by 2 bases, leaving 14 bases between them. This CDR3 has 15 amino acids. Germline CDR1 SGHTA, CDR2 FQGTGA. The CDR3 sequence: CASSYGDRRQETQYF. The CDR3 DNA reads TGTGCCAGCAGCTACGGTGATAGGCGACAAGAGACCCAGTACTTC. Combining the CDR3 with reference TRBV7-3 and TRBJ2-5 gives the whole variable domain GAGVSQTPSNKVTEKGKYVELRCDPISGHTALYWYRQSLGQGPEFLIYFQGTGAADDSGLPNDRFFAVRPEGSVSTLKIQRTERGDSAVYLCASSYGDRRQETQYFGPGTRLLVL.

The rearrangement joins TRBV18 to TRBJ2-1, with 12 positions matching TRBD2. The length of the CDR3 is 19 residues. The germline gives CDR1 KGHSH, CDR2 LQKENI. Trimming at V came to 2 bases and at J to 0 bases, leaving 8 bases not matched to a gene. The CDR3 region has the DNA TGTGCCAGCTCACCAGGACTAGCGGGATCCCATACCTCCTACAATGAGCAGTTCTTC. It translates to CASSPGLAGSHTSYNEQFF.

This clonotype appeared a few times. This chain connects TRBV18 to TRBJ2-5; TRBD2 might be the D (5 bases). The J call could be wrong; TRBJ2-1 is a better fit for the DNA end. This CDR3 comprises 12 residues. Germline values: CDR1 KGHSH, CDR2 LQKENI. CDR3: CASSPRDYEQFF. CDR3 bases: TGTGCCAGCTCCCCGAGGGATTATGAGCAGTTCTTC.

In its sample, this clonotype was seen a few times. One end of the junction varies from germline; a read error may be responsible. CDR3 region: CASSGGDSSCNEQFF. The CDR3, as DNA: TGTGCCAGCAGTGGGGGGGACAGCTCCTGCAATGAGCAGTTCTTC. The rearrangement links TRBV25-1 to TRBJ2-5; possible D gene TRBD1, 7 bases. The J call is in doubt because the DNA end fits TRBJ2-1 better. Germline V gene lookup returns CDR1 MGHDK and CDR2 SYGVNS. The CDR3 runs to 15 residues.

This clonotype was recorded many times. CDR3 residues: CASSGTVKETQYF. CDR3 sequence (DNA): TGTGCCAGCAGTGGGACAGTGAAAGAGACCCAGTACTTC. This sequence joins TRBV28 and TRBJ2-5, with 7 bases identical to TRBD1. CDR1 MDHEN and CDR2 SYDVKM come from the germline V gene. Unmatched junction bases numbered 3, after V lost 5 bases and J lost 3 bases. The CDR3 has 13 residues. Using reference TRBV28 and TRBJ2-5 for the parts outside the CDR3, the full variable domain is DVKVTQSSRYLVKRTGEKVFLECVQDMDHENMFWYRQDPGLGLRLIYFSYDVKMKEKGDIPEGYSVSREKKERFSLILESASTNQTSMYLCASSGTVKETQYFGPGTRLLVL.

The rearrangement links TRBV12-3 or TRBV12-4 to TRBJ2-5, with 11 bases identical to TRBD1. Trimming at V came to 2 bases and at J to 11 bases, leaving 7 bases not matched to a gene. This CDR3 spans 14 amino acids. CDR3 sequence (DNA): TGTGCCAGCAGTTTATCGGGGACAGGGGGTGAGCAGTACTTC. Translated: CASSLSGTGGEQYF.

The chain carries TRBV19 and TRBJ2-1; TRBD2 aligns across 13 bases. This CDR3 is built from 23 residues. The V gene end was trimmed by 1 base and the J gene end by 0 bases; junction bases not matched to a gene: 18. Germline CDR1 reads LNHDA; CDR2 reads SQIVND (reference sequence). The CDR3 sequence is CASSIGGGFPGLAGPSSYNEQFF. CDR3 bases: TGTGCCAGTAGTATAGGGGGCGGCTTCCCGGGACTAGCGGGGCCCAGCTCCTACAATGAGCAGTTCTTC.

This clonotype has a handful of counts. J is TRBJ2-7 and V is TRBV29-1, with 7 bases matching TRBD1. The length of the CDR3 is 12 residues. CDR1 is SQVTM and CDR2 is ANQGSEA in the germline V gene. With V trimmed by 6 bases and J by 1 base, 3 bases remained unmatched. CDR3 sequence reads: CSVQTGSYEQYF. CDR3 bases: TGCAGCGTACAGACAGGGTCCTACGAGCAGTACTTC.

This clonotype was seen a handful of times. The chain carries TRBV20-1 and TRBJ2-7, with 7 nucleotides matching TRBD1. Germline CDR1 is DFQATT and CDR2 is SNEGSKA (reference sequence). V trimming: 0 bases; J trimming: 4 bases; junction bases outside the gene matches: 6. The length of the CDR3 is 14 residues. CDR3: CSAREAAGGYEQYF. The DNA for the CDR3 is TGCAGTGCTAGAGAAGCGGCAGGGGGTTACGAGCAGTACTTC.

The CDR3 sequence: CASSLVLSDNYGYTF. CDR3 nucleotide sequence: TGTGCCAGCAGTTTAGTGCTCTCAGATAACTATGGCTACACCTTC. The genes are TRBV12-3 or TRBV12-4 and TRBJ1-2; D gene unclear. V was cut by 1 base and J by 1 base, with 10 bases left in between. CDR3 length: 15 residues.

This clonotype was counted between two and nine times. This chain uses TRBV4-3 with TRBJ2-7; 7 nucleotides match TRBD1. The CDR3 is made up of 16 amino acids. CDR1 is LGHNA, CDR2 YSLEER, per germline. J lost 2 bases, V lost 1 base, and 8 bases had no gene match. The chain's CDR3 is CASSQALGTATYEQYF. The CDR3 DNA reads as TGCGCCAGCAGCCAAGCCCTCGGGACAGCTACCTACGAGCAGTACTTC.

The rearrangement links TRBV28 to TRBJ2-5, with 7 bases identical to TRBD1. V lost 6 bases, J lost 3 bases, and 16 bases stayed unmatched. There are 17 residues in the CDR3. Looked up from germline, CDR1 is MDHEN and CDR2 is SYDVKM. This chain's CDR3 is CASSLGYGTAEKETQYF. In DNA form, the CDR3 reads TGTGCCAGCAGCCTAGGATATGGGACAGCAGAAAAAGAGACCCAGTACTTC.

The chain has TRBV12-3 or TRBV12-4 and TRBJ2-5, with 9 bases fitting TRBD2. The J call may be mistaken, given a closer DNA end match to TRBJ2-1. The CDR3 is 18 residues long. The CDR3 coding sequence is TGTGCCAGCAGTTTAGCGCTATTGCTAGCGGGGCCCCCCCATGAGCAGTTCTTC. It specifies CASSLALLLAGPPHEQFF.

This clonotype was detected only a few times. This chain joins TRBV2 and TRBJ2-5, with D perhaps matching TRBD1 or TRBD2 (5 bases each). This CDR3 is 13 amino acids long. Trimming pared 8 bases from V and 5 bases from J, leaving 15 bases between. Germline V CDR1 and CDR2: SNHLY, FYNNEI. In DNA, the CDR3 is TGTGCCAGCTCTCGGGACCACGGGGAGACCCAGTACTTC. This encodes CASSRDHGETQYF.

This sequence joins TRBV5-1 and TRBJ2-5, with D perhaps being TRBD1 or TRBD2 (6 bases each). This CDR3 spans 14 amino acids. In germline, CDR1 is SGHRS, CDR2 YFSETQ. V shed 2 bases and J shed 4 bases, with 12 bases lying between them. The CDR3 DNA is TGCGCCAGCAGCTTTTCGGGGGCTGGAGAGACCCAGTACTTC. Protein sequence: CASSFSGAGETQYF.

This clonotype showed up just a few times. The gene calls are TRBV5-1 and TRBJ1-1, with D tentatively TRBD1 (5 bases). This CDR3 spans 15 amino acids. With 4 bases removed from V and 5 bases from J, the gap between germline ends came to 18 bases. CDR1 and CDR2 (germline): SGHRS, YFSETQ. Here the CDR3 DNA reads TGCGCCAGCAGCAACTTCTGGGGGGGAATAACTGAAGCTTTCTTT. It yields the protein CASSNFWGGITEAFF. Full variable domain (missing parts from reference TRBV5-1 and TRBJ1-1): KAGVTQTPRYLIKTRGQQVTLSCSPISGHRSVSWYQQTPGQGLQFLFEYFSETQRNKGNFPGRFSGRQFSNSRSEMNVSTLELGDSALYLCASSNFWGGITEAFFGQGTRLTVV.